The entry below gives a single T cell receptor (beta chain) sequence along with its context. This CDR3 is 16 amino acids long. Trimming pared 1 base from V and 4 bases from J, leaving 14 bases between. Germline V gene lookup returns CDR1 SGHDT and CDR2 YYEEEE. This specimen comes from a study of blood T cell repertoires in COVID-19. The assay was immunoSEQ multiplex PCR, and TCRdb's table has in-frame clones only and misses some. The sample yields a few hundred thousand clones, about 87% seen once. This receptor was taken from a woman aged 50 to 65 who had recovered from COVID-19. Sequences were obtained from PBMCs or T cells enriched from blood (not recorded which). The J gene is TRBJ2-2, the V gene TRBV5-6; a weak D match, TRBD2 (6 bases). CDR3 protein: CASSLFGGSGTGELFF. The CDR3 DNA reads TGTGCCAGCAGCTTGTTCGGGGGTAGTGGCACCGGGGAGCTGTTTTTT.